One and the same sample provided the 15 T cell receptor beta chains below, sequenced in a study of OX40 agonist ivuxolimab in advanced cancers. TCRdb keeps only in-frame clones here, not all; method: immunoSEQ multiplex PCR. The data show under 55,000 clones, with about 90% seen just once and around 6.7% held by the top ten. This specimen consisted of CD4+ or CD8+ T cells sorted from blood, obtained in a trial of the OX40 agonist ivuxolimab. The source is an adult with an advanced solid tumor such as melanoma, head and neck, liver or kidney cancer.

This clone was counted a single time. The rearrangement links TRBV7-2 to TRBJ2-2, with D perhaps given as TRBD1 or TRBD2 (5 bases each). V lost 0 bases, J lost 5 bases, and 7 bases lay in between. CDR3 length: 14 amino acids. Germline V gene sequence: CDR1 SGHTA, CDR2 FQGNSA. CDR3 nucleotide sequence: TGTGCCAGCAGCTTAGCGTGGGGGACCGGGGAGCTGTTTTTT. Its translation is CASSLAWGTGELFF.

The rearrangement joins TRBV9 to TRBJ2-7, with D unclear. V lost 2 bases and J 2 bases, leaving 11 bases between the germline ends. The germline CDR1 and CDR2 sequences are SGDLS and YYNGEE. The CDR3 covers 14 residues. CDR3 protein: CASSVRQTPYEQYF. The CDR3, as DNA: TGTGCCAGCAGCGTGAGGCAGACCCCCTACGAGCAGTACTTC.

This clone was seen a few times. CDR3 loop: CASSKMPGAEKLFF. CDR3 bases: TGTGCCAGCAGTAAGATGCCGGGGGCTGAAAAACTGTTTTTT. This rearrangement joins TRBV28 to TRBJ1-4, with D maybe TRBD1 (6 bases). Trimming pared 5 bases from V and 7 bases from J, leaving 14 bases between. Germline-derived CDR1 and CDR2 are MDHEN and SYDVKM. This CDR3 spans 14 amino acids.

The DNA for the CDR3 is TGCGCCAGCAGCTTAACGGGCCGACGGGGGCCACGCACAGATACGCAGTATTTT. Translating gives CASSLTGRRGPRTDTQYF. The gene calls are TRBV5-1 and TRBJ2-3; D may match TRBD1 or TRBD2 (6 bases each). The germline V gene has CDR1 SGHRS and CDR2 YFSETQ. This CDR3 region has 18 residues. V was trimmed by 2 bases and J by 1 base, leaving 20 bases between them.

The count of this clone is one. This CDR3 is CASSDSSGGTQYF. The CDR3 nucleotides are TGTGCCAGCAGTGACTCTAGCGGGGGAACGCAGTATTTT. The chain combines TRBV6-4 with TRBJ2-3, with TRBD2 identical over 9 bases. The V gene's germline CDR1 is MRHNA and CDR2 SNTAGT. V lost 0 bases and J lost 9; bases outside the gene matches: 1. The CDR3 covers 13 residues.

The chain is built from TRBV27 and TRBJ1-4, with 7 bases identical to TRBD1. The CDR3 runs 13 residues. The V and J ends lost 2 bases and 8 bases, in that order; junction bases with no gene match: 2. Germline V gives CDR1 MNHEY, CDR2 SMNVEV (reference sequence). The CDR3 DNA sequence: TGTGCCAGCAGTTTACAGGGGGAAGAAAAACTGTTTTTT. This gives the protein CASSLQGEEKLFF.

The chain carries TRBV19 and TRBJ2-4; D not certain. The V and J ends lost 5 bases and 8 bases respectively, with 16 bases between them. CDR1 and CDR2 (germline): LNHDA, SQIVND (reference sequence). CDR3 length: 14 amino acids. CDR3 coding DNA: TGTGCCAGTAGTCAAAGACCCGTTGGCGACATTCAGTACTTC. Its translation: CASSQRPVGDIQYF.

The chain couples TRBV5-1 to TRBJ1-2, with D tentatively TRBD1 (6 bases). With 4 bases removed from V and 8 bases from J, the gap between germline ends came to 15 bases. The CDR3 is 13 amino acids. CDR1 and CDR2 from the germline V gene are SGHRS and YFSETQ. The CDR3 sequence: CASSPETGRGYTF. The CDR3 DNA reads as TGCGCCAGCAGCCCAGAGACAGGTCGAGGCTACACCTTC.

The J gene is TRBJ2-7, the V gene TRBV18, with 7 bases identical to TRBD1. With 6 bases clipped from V and 6 bases from J, the junction kept 11 bases outside the gene matches. Germline CDR1 reads KGHSH; CDR2 reads LQKENI. The CDR3 runs 14 residues. This CDR3 reads CASSLKDRFGEQYF. CDR3 DNA sequence: TGTGCCAGCTCCCTAAAGGACAGGTTCGGCGAGCAGTACTTC.

The sample holds one count of this clone. CDR3 in DNA: TGCGCCAGCAGCTTCGCGGGGGGTGAGGCAGATACGCAGTATTTT. It encodes CASSFAGGEADTQYF. The chain recombines TRBV5-1 with TRBJ2-3; 8 bases agree with TRBD2. The ends lost 2 bases at V and 4 bases at J; junction bases unmatched: 6. The germline CDR1 and CDR2 sequences are SGHRS and YFSETQ. This CDR3 has 15 residues.

The chain uses TRBV19 and TRBJ1-2, with D uncertain. With 5 bases removed from V and 7 bases from J, the gap between germline ends came to 26 bases. Germline CDR1 LNHDA, CDR2 SQIVND (reference sequence). The CDR3 runs to 17 residues. The CDR3, as DNA: TGTGCCAGTAGTCCCAAACCGGGTGTTTCAGCGCCAGGTGGCTACACCTTC. Translation gives CASSPKPGVSAPGGYTF.

The chain uses TRBV27 and TRBJ1-5, with TRBD1 matching over 7 bases. The CDR3 has 16 amino acids. V gave up 3 bases and J gave up 6 bases; unmatched junction bases: 11. Looked up from germline, CDR1 is MNHEY and CDR2 is SMNVEV (reference sequence). For the CDR3, the DNA is TGTGCCAGCAGTTTGACAGGGTCCCCATCAGGTCAGCCCCAGCATTTT. Translating it yields CASSLTGSPSGQPQHF.

The gene calls are TRBV5-4 and TRBJ2-6, with unresolved D. The CDR3 runs 17 residues. CDR1 SGHNT and CDR2 YYREEE come from the germline V gene (reference sequence). Trimming took 1 base from V and 0 from J, leaving 11 bases between them. The CDR3 bases are TGTGCCAGCAGCTTGCCAGGAACATTCTCTGGGGCCAACGTCCTGACTTTC. The encoded protein is CASSLPGTFSGANVLTF.

The genes are TRBV5-1 and TRBJ1-3; the match to TRBD1 covers 10 bases. Germline CDR1 is SGHRS and CDR2 is YFSETQ. There are 16 residues in the CDR3. V lost 0 bases to trimming and J lost 1 base; unmatched junction nucleotides: 1. The CDR3 loop reads CASSLGQGASGNTIYF. The DNA of the CDR3 is TGCGCCAGCAGCTTGGGACAGGGGGCATCTGGAAACACCATATATTTT.

V usage is TRBV5-8 and J usage is TRBJ1-1; D remains unclear. The CDR3 is 13 residues long. Germline-derived CDR1 and CDR2 are SGHTS and YDEGEE. Trimming removed 2 bases at V and 3 bases at J, with 8 bases between. The CDR3 DNA sequence: TGTGCCAGCAGCTTACGCGGGGACACTGAAGCTTTCTTT. Its translation: CASSLRGDTEAFF.